The text below deals with one T cell receptor (beta chain). Original methodology: It was from reference gene primer amplification that nucleated cell counts were estimated. Method: immunoSEQ multiplex PCR; TCRdb's copy keeps in-frame clones and lacks some. V and J calls and clone size follow that table, whereas D and trimming were derived from the DNA. The sample shows some 45,000 clones, about four fifths of them seen only once. The data derive from a study of blood T cell repertoires in COVID-19. About the research overall: Some COVID-19 samples were acute and others convalescent; all came from the United States, Italy and Spain. T cells, B-cell-depleted T cells, or PBMCs provided the cDNA or gDNA that served as material.

The CDR3 spans 15 residues. Trimming took 3 bases from V and 1 from J; bases not matched to a gene: 2. CDR1 is SGHAT, CDR2 FQDESV, per germline (reference sequence). The sequenced material came from peripheral blood. The clonotype was recovered from a woman aged 55-70 years with acute or convalescent COVID-19. V is TRBV11-1 and J is TRBJ2-3; 9 bases are shared with TRBD2. As DNA, the CDR3 is TGTGCCAGCAGCTTCTTAGCGGGGGGCACAGATACGCAGTATTTT. It yields the protein CASSFLAGGTDTQYF.